This entry features one T cell receptor beta chain sequence. This specimen comes from a study of blood T cell repertoires in COVID-19. Profiled with immunoSEQ multiplex PCR; TCRdb holds only in-frame clones, not every one. Among 95,000 to 150,000 clones, 85% were seen once, and the ten largest hold 25% to 30%. CDR1 and CDR2 from the germline V gene are SGHAT and FQNNGV. V lost 2 bases to trimming and J lost 4 bases, with 12 bases between them. The CDR3 sequence is 15 residues long. The receptor was isolated from a woman older than 75 with acute or convalescent COVID-19. Sequences were obtained from peripheral blood. The V and J genes are TRBV11-2 and TRBJ1-3; D gene ambiguous. The CDR3 bases are TGTGCCAGCAGCTTAACTGACATTCACGGAAACACCATATATTTT. It codes for CASSLTDIHGNTIYF.